This T cell receptor beta chain originates from a study of technical replicates of blood from a few donors. CDR1 SGHTA and CDR2 FQGTGA come from the germline V gene. V was pared by 5 bases and J by 6 bases, with 20 bases between. CDR3 length: 16 amino acids. Sequenced by immunoSEQ multiplex PCR; TCRdb stores in-frame clones only, minus some. The sample consists of over 70,000 clones, 94% of them appearing once. The clonotype originates from a human donor in good health. V gene TRBV7-3 combines with J gene TRBJ2-1, with D maybe TRBD2 (6 bases). Sequencing was performed on T cells isolated from PBMCs. CDR3 coding DNA: TGTGCCAGCAGCCCAAGGAGGCGGGAATTACTCAATGAGCAGTTCTTC. Amino acid sequence: CASSPRRRELLNEQFF.